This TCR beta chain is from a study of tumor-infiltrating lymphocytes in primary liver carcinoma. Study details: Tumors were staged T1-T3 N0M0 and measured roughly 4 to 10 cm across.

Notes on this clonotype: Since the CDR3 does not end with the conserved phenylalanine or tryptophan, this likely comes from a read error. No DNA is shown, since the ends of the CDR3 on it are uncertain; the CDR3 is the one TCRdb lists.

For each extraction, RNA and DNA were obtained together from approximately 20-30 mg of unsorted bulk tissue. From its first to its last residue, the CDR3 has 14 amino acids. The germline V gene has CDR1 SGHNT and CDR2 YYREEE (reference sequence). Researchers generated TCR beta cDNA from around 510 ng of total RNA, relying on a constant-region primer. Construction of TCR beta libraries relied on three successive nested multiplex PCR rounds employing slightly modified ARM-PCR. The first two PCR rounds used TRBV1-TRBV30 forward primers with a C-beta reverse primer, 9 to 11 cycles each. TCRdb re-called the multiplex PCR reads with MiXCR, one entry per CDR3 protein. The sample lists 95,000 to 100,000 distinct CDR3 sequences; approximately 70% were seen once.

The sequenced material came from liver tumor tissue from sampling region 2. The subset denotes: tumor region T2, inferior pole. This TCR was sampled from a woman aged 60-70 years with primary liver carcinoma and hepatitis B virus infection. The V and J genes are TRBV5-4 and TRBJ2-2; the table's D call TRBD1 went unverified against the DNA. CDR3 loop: CATRDSLNTGELSL.